These T cell receptor beta chains were read from a single sample in a study of T cell repertoires in cytomegalovirus infection. No cognate antigen is known for these TCRs. Each CDR3 protein is one row after TCRdb ran MiXCR on the reads. The table includes some 110,000 distinct CDR3 sequences, more than 30% detected once. The material sequenced was CD8+ T cells from cultured PBMCs, taken from culture after CMV antigen stimulation. The source of these receptors is a human donor in good health (CMV status not recorded). Some clones in this sample may be carry-over from other donors' samples. Each CDR3 is given with its conserved first and last residue. Fields, in order: clone size, V gene, J gene, D gene, CDR3 DNA, CDR3 protein. A D gene is named only where the DNA matches it firmly. For some rows the clone size is stated as once, few or many, or as a class when expanded; others skip it.

clone_size: few; v_call: TRBV11-2; j_call: TRBJ2-6; d_call: NA; cdr3_nt: TGTGCCAGCAGCTCCCGGGACGGACTGTTCTCTGGGGCCAACGTCCTGACTTTC; cdr3_aa: CASSSRDGLFSGANVLTF
clone_size: few; v_call: TRBV5-6; j_call: TRBJ1-2; d_call: NA; cdr3_nt: TGTGCCAGCAGCTTTTTCAGCTATGGCTACACCTTC; cdr3_aa: CASSFFSYGYTF
clone_size: few; v_call: TRBV15; j_call: TRBJ2-7; d_call: NA; cdr3_nt: TGTGCCACCAGCACGACAATTTTCTACGAGCAGTACTTC; cdr3_aa: CATSTTIFYEQYF
clone_size: NA; v_call: TRBV5-4; j_call: TRBJ2-1; d_call: TRBD1; cdr3_nt: TGTGCCAGCAGGGCCGGGACAGGGGGCACCTACAATGAGCAGTTCTTC; cdr3_aa: CASRAGTGGTYNEQFF
clone_size: few; v_call: TRBV5-6; j_call: TRBJ2-1; d_call: TRBD1; cdr3_nt: TGTGCCAGCAGCTTGGGACAGGGTTCCTACAATGAGCAGTTCTTC; cdr3_aa: CASSLGQGSYNEQFF
clone_size: few; v_call: TRBV7-6; j_call: TRBJ2-5; d_call: TRBD2; cdr3_nt: TGTGCCAGCAGCTTAGCGGCGGGGGGTGTGGAGACCCAGTACTTC; cdr3_aa: CASSLAAGGVETQYF
clone_size: few; v_call: TRBV11-2; j_call: TRBJ2-7; d_call: NA; cdr3_nt: TGTGCCAGCAGCTTTTACAGAGGCTCCTACTACGAGCAGTACTTC; cdr3_aa: CASSFYRGSYYEQYF
clone_size: few; v_call: TRBV7-9; j_call: TRBJ2-1; d_call: TRBD2; cdr3_nt: TGTGCCAGCAGCTTCCAAGCCGGGACTAGTACCGTCTCGGGCCCTTTCGGTGAGCAGTTCTTC; cdr3_aa: CASSFQAGTSTVSGPFGEQFF
clone_size: few; v_call: TRBV4-1; j_call: TRBJ1-4; d_call: TRBD1; cdr3_nt: TGCGCCAGCAAAGTTGTCGGCAGGGGGCCGGCTAATGAAAAACTGTTTTTT; cdr3_aa: CASKVVGRGPANEKLFF
clone_size: once; v_call: TRBV2; j_call: TRBJ2-2; d_call: NA; cdr3_nt: TGTGCCAGCAGTGATATACAGCATGCGAACACCGGGGAGCTGTTTTTT; cdr3_aa: CASSDIQHANTGELFF
clone_size: few; v_call: TRBV19; j_call: TRBJ2-1; d_call: TRBD2; cdr3_nt: TGTGCCAGTAGTATAACTAGCGGGGGTCCCTACAATGAGCAGTTCTTC; cdr3_aa: CASSITSGGPYNEQFF
clone_size: NA; v_call: TRBV19; j_call: TRBJ1-2; d_call: TRBD1; cdr3_nt: TGTGCCAGTAGTCCCTCGGGACAGGCCCATGGCTACACCTTC; cdr3_aa: CASSPSGQAHGYTF
clone_size: few; v_call: TRBV7-2; j_call: TRBJ2-7; d_call: NA; cdr3_nt: TGTGCCAGCAGCTTAGCGGGCAGGGCCTCCTACGAGCAGTACTTC; cdr3_aa: CASSLAGRASYEQYF
clone_size: NA; v_call: TRBV27; j_call: TRBJ1-2; d_call: NA; cdr3_nt: TGTGCCAGCAGTTTAAGTCAGGGTTATGGCTACACCTTC; cdr3_aa: CASSLSQGYGYTF
clone_size: NA; v_call: TRBV6-1; j_call: TRBJ2-2; d_call: TRBD2; cdr3_nt: TGTGCCAGCAGTGAAGCCCATGGGGGGGGAGGAAACACCGGGGAGCTGTTTTTT; cdr3_aa: CASSEAHGGGGNTGELFF
clone_size: NA; v_call: TRBV12-3/TRBV12-4; j_call: TRBJ1-2; d_call: NA; cdr3_nt: TGTGCCAGCAGTTTTAATGAGGGGGTAGGAGGCTACACCTTC; cdr3_aa: CASSFNEGVGGYTF
clone_size: few; v_call: TRBV20-1; j_call: TRBJ1-2; d_call: NA; cdr3_nt: TGCAGTGCTAGAGATCGGACTATGAGCTACACCTTC; cdr3_aa: CSARDRTMSYTF
clone_size: NA; v_call: TRBV6-6; j_call: TRBJ2-4; d_call: NA; cdr3_nt: TGTGCCAGCAGTTACTATACAGAGTCTCGGGGAATTACCAAAAACATTCAGTACTTC; cdr3_aa: CASSYYTESRGITKNIQYF
clone_size: NA; v_call: TRBV7-9; j_call: TRBJ2-5; d_call: TRBD1; cdr3_nt: TGTGCCAGCAGCGCACGAAACAGGGGACAAGAGACCCAGTACTTC; cdr3_aa: CASSARNRGQETQYF
clone_size: many; v_call: TRBV11-2; j_call: TRBJ1-1; d_call: NA; cdr3_nt: TGTGCCAGCAGCCCGGGGGCGGCGAACACTGAAGCTTTCTTT; cdr3_aa: CASSPGAANTEAFF
clone_size: NA; v_call: TRBV6-6; j_call: TRBJ2-2; d_call: TRBD2; cdr3_nt: TGTGCCACCCCAAGGACTAGCGGGGGGGCCTCAACCAGGACCGGGGAGCTGTTTTTT; cdr3_aa: CATPRTSGGASTRTGELFF
clone_size: few; v_call: TRBV6-6; j_call: TRBJ1-1; d_call: NA; cdr3_nt: TGTGCCAGCAGTTACTCGTCTGCGAGAATCATGAACACTGAAGCTTTCTTT; cdr3_aa: CASSYSSARIMNTEAFF
clone_size: many; v_call: TRBV7-2; j_call: TRBJ2-5; d_call: TRBD2; cdr3_nt: TGTGCCAGCAGCTTAGTAGATCTAGCGGGGCAGGAGACCCAGTACTTC; cdr3_aa: CASSLVDLAGQETQYF
clone_size: NA; v_call: TRBV13; j_call: TRBJ2-7; d_call: NA; cdr3_nt: TGTGCCAGCAGCTTAGGACGGGTAGCCTACGAGCAGTACTTC; cdr3_aa: CASSLGRVAYEQYF
clone_size: NA; v_call: TRBV2; j_call: TRBJ1-2; d_call: NA; cdr3_nt: TGTGCCAGCAGTGGCGAACAGAGCGGTACTAACTATGGCTACACCTTC; cdr3_aa: CASSGEQSGTNYGYTF
clone_size: few; v_call: TRBV10-2; j_call: TRBJ2-5; d_call: NA; cdr3_nt: TGCGCGTCGGGGACCGGGGAGACCCAGTACTTC; cdr3_aa: CASGTGETQYF
clone_size: NA; v_call: TRBV27; j_call: TRBJ1-2; d_call: TRBD1; cdr3_nt: TGTGCCAGCAGCGAGGGGACAGGGGTTTACTATGGCTACACCTTC; cdr3_aa: CASSEGTGVYYGYTF
clone_size: many; v_call: TRBV7-8; j_call: TRBJ2-7; d_call: TRBD2; cdr3_nt: TGTGCCAGCAGCCCCTCACTAGCGGGGGGCTACGAGCAGTACTTC; cdr3_aa: CASSPSLAGGYEQYF
clone_size: NA; v_call: TRBV2; j_call: TRBJ1-2; d_call: NA; cdr3_nt: TGTGCCAGCAGTGAGAACGGGGGCGCTAACTATGGCTACACCTTC; cdr3_aa: CASSENGGANYGYTF
clone_size: many; v_call: TRBV27; j_call: TRBJ2-3; d_call: NA; cdr3_nt: TGTGCCAGCAGTTACGGGAACACAGATACGCAGTATTTT; cdr3_aa: CASSYGNTDTQYF
clone_size: NA; v_call: TRBV28; j_call: TRBJ2-3; d_call: NA; cdr3_nt: TGTGCCAGCGGCAATGGCTATGGTGGGGGGAGCACAGATACGCAGTATTTT; cdr3_aa: CASGNGYGGGSTDTQYF
clone_size: NA; v_call: TRBV29-1; j_call: TRBJ2-2; d_call: TRBD2; cdr3_nt: TGCAGCGCGATCTCCGGGACTAGCGACGGGGAGCTGTTTTTT; cdr3_aa: CSAISGTSDGELFF
clone_size: many; v_call: TRBV7-6; j_call: TRBJ1-4; d_call: NA; cdr3_nt: TGTGCCAGCAGCGCGTTAACAGGGTTATCGGAAAAACTGTTTTTT; cdr3_aa: CASSALTGLSEKLFF
clone_size: NA; v_call: TRBV6-2/TRBV6-3; j_call: TRBJ2-5; d_call: NA; cdr3_nt: TGTGCCAGCAGTTACTCTACCTCGGCAGGGGAAGAGACCCAGTACTTC; cdr3_aa: CASSYSTSAGEETQYF
clone_size: NA; v_call: TRBV18; j_call: TRBJ1-1; d_call: NA; cdr3_nt: TGTGCCAGCTCACCACCGGCGGGGTCTGAAGCTTTCTTT; cdr3_aa: CASSPPAGSEAFF
clone_size: once; v_call: TRBV4-2; j_call: TRBJ1-1; d_call: TRBD1; cdr3_nt: TGTGCCAGCAGCCCGGACAGGGGGGACGTGAACACTGAAGCTTTCTTT; cdr3_aa: CASSPDRGDVNTEAFF
clone_size: many; v_call: TRBV7-9; j_call: TRBJ2-7; d_call: NA; cdr3_nt: TGTGCCAGCAGCTGGGGGCAAGAGCAGTACTTC; cdr3_aa: CASSWGQEQYF
clone_size: many; v_call: TRBV7-6; j_call: TRBJ2-7; d_call: TRBD1; cdr3_nt: TGTGCCAGCAGCCCGCCGGGACAGGGGACTTACGAGCAGTACTTC; cdr3_aa: CASSPPGQGTYEQYF
clone_size: NA; v_call: TRBV4-2; j_call: TRBJ2-1; d_call: NA; cdr3_nt: TGTGCCAGCAGCCCAGAGGTCCCCGATTACAATGAGCAGTTCTTC; cdr3_aa: CASSPEVPDYNEQFF
clone_size: NA; v_call: TRBV6-4; j_call: TRBJ2-1; d_call: TRBD2; cdr3_nt: TGTGCCAGCAGTGATTCCCCGGGGGGGCCATATAATGAGCAGTTCTTC; cdr3_aa: CASSDSPGGPYNEQFF
clone_size: NA; v_call: TRBV20-1; j_call: TRBJ2-7; d_call: TRBD2; cdr3_nt: TGCAGTGCTAGAGATTTGTTGCGGGGGACCTCCTACGAGCAGTACTTC; cdr3_aa: CSARDLLRGTSYEQYF
clone_size: many; v_call: TRBV7-8; j_call: TRBJ2-1; d_call: NA; cdr3_nt: TGTGCCAGCAGCTTAGGGGACCGCAATGAGCAGTTCTTC; cdr3_aa: CASSLGDRNEQFF
clone_size: NA; v_call: TRBV7-9; j_call: TRBJ1-1; d_call: NA; cdr3_nt: TGTGCCAGCAGCAAAGAAGGACTGGAAGCTTTCTTT; cdr3_aa: CASSKEGLEAFF
clone_size: NA; v_call: TRBV11-1; j_call: TRBJ1-5; d_call: TRBD1; cdr3_nt: TGTGCCAGCAGCCGAGGACAGGGGGATAACAAATGGAATCAGGCCCAGCATTTT; cdr3_aa: CASSRGQGDNKWNQAQHF
clone_size: many; v_call: TRBV7-2; j_call: TRBJ2-5; d_call: NA; cdr3_nt: TGTGCCAGCAGCTTAGGCTTGGGGACCCAGTACTTC; cdr3_aa: CASSLGLGTQYF
clone_size: NA; v_call: TRBV27; j_call: TRBJ1-2; d_call: NA; cdr3_nt: TGTGCCAGCAGTTTTACCCCTGAAGGCGGCTACACCTTC; cdr3_aa: CASSFTPEGGYTF
clone_size: few; v_call: TRBV6-2/TRBV6-3; j_call: TRBJ1-6; d_call: TRBD1; cdr3_nt: TGTGCCAGCAGTTACGCGAAAGACAGGGGGCTTTTGGATTCACCCCTCCACTTT; cdr3_aa: CASSYAKDRGLLDSPLHF
clone_size: few; v_call: TRBV6-5; j_call: TRBJ2-3; d_call: NA; cdr3_nt: TGTGCCAGCAGTTACTCGTTGTTCGGGGCAGATACGCAGTATTTT; cdr3_aa: CASSYSLFGADTQYF
clone_size: NA; v_call: TRBV20-1; j_call: TRBJ2-3; d_call: NA; cdr3_nt: TGCAGTGCTAGAGATTTGTGGGGGGCCCCCGCAGATACGCAGTATTTT; cdr3_aa: CSARDLWGAPADTQYF
clone_size: few; v_call: TRBV4-1; j_call: TRBJ1-2; d_call: NA; cdr3_nt: TGCGCCAGCAGCCAGGCAGAGACAGCTAACTATGGCTACACCTTC; cdr3_aa: CASSQAETANYGYTF
clone_size: NA; v_call: TRBV19; j_call: TRBJ1-1; d_call: NA; cdr3_nt: TGTGCCAGTAGTATACAGTTGAACACTGAAGCTTTCTTT; cdr3_aa: CASSIQLNTEAFF